This T cell receptor beta chain was captured in a study of blood T cell repertoires in COVID-19 (dated by TCRdb to 2018 to 2021). About the full investigation: The collaborator samples originated in the United States, Italy and Spain and spanned the acute and convalescent phases of COVID-19. The material from the prospective study consisted of cDNA or gDNA derived from T cells, B-cell-depleted T cells, or PBMCs. Subjects who had been exposed to COVID-19, were actively infected with it, or had recovered from it provided the deeply sampled blood TCRbeta repertoires that made up the dataset. A freely available public database, intended as a resource for researchers studying the immune response to SARS-CoV-2, is where the repertoires were released. Samples came from the ongoing ImmuneRACE study (first 160 participants) plus 1,254 subjects from 6 global collaborators. A de-identified subject ID, COVID-19 status, age in years and sex were almost always included in the sample metadata. Where available, HLA class I and class II types were taken from metadata supplied by the sample provider and were not determined by assay-based typing.

The CDR3 runs 14 amino acids, cysteine and phenylalanine included. The kept DNA is CDR3 alone, 42 bases in frame from the first base. The germline V gene encodes CDR1 SNHLY and CDR2 FYNNEI. V ends up 4 bases short and J 6 bases short, with an unmatched junction base count of 4. Results the study describes overall, beyond this receptor: Clinical and demographic metadata were provided uncurated, with the amount varying by source and participant.

TCRbeta CDR3 regions were amplified from genomic DNA by means of the immunoSEQ Assay, a bias-controlled multiplex PCR. Under the source paper's analysis protocol: Within the assay, amplification of reference gene primers was used to estimate how many nucleated cells each sample contained. Sequence reads were collapsed and filtered to measure the absolute abundance of every unique TCRbeta CDR3 rearrangement. For each sample, productive Simpson clonality was calculated as the square root of Simpson's diversity index over productive rearrangements. TCRdb took over this immuneACCESS table, retaining in-frame rearrangements with V and J assigned. Such tables are incomplete; in checked studies, under half of the missing clones stem from an unresolved V gene, and the remainder is unexplained. V, J and clone size reflect that table, while D and trimming were determined from the DNA. The sample yields 190,000 or so clones; 85% were counted once. The top ten clonotypes cover 15% to 20% of the sample.

Participants in the prospective study were aged roughly 18 to 100 years, lived in 20 to 30 United States geographic areas, and enrolled through a virtual design. In the prospective study, participants were assigned to cohorts based on the clinical history participants reported in a screening survey and a study questionnaire. For ImmuneRACE Cohort 3, a participant was defined as recovered based on two consecutive negative NP/OP PCR tests, clearance by a healthcare professional, or resolution of symptoms. Mobile phlebotomists in the prospective study collected whole blood, serum and a nasopharyngeal or oropharyngeal swab from every participant. Participants in the prospective study had the option to provide additional blood draws and questionnaires over an approximately 2-month period. Blood samples from the prospective study were shipped frozen or at room temperature prior to DNA extraction. Points on this clone: Its antigen is not yet known. Per-base qualities were not stored, and no clone one base away is much larger.

The sequence was obtained from a man aged 35 to 55 who had recovered from COVID-19. The specimen was PBMCs or T cells enriched from blood (not recorded which). The chain employs TRBV2 and TRBJ2-7; 12 bases in between match TRBD1. The nucleotide sequence reads as follows: TGTGCCAGCAGTGGGGGGACAGGGGGCTTCGAGCAGTACTTC. The encoded protein is CASSGGTGGFEQYF.